This entry describes one T cell receptor (beta chain). This sample was included in a study of PD-L1 blockade in urothelial cancer. Whole-study context: At some point between 2012 and 2014 therapy began: atezolizumab 1,200 mg intravenously every 3 weeks. Most patients, about 85% of the roughly 30, were males with bladder-origin cancer.

Method: immunoSEQ multiplex PCR; TCRdb's copy keeps in-frame clones and lacks some. The sample yields 83,000 or so clones, less than 90% seen once. The CDR3 runs 13 residues. V shed 5 bases and J shed 4 bases, with 11 bases lying between them. Germline V CDR1 and CDR2: LNHDA, SQIVND (reference sequence). The time point was: peripheral blood 6 weeks after treatment start. Patients had locally advanced or metastatic urothelial carcinoma. The sequence was obtained from a man aged 70 or older with urothelial cancer. This chain joins TRBV19 and TRBJ1-2; D is perhaps TRBD1 (6 bases). Sequences were derived from PBMCs, sampled around atezolizumab (anti-PD-L1) treatment. Here the CDR3 reads CASSSGTSYGYTF. The CDR3 coding sequence is TGTGCCAGTAGTTCTGGGACATCCTATGGCTACACCTTC.